The 9 T cell receptor beta chains below come from one sample, sequenced in a study of cytomegalovirus exposure and HLA in healthy donors. The PCR used 60 Vbeta and 13 Jbeta primers. TCRdb's table, derived via immunoSEQ multiplex PCR, lists solely in-frame clones and lacks some. The repertoire holds hundreds of thousands of clones, with 82% as singletons. The sample comprised PBMCs. These receptors were obtained from a middle-aged man in good health and CMV-seropositive.

The chain recombines TRBV30 with TRBJ1-1; 7 nucleotides line up with TRBD1. CDR1 is GTSNPN, CDR2 SVGIG, per germline (reference sequence). Trimming removed 5 bases from V and 2 bases from J; junction bases left unmatched: 8. This CDR3 has 14 amino acids. In DNA form, the CDR3 reads TGTGCCTGGGATTGGACAGGACCCAACACTGAAGCTTTCTTT. Encoded protein: CAWDWTGPNTEAFF.

The V and J genes are TRBV9 and TRBJ2-5; 7 nucleotides agree with TRBD1. This CDR3 is built from 14 residues. J was trimmed by 0 bases and V by 4 bases; bases with no gene match: 3. Per the germline V gene, CDR1 is SGDLS and CDR2 is YYNGEE. The CDR3 here is CASSFRGYQETQYF. Here the CDR3 DNA reads TGTGCCAGCAGCTTCAGGGGGTACCAAGAGACCCAGTACTTC.

This chain's CDR3 is CASSPGGTSGRYTQYF. The DNA of the CDR3 is TGTGCCAGCAGCCCAGGGGGGACTAGCGGGAGGTATACGCAGTATTTT. The rearrangement uses TRBV11-2 and TRBJ2-3, with TRBD2 identical over 15 bases. Germline CDR1 reads SGHAT; CDR2 reads FQNNGV. Trimming at V came to 5 bases and at J to 7 bases, leaving 7 bases not matched to a gene. This CDR3 spans 16 amino acids.

The rearrangement joins TRBV14 to TRBJ2-1, with a tentative D call TRBD2 (6 bases). The germline CDR1 and CDR2 sequences are SGHDN and FVKESK. This CDR3 has 16 residues. V lost 0 bases and J 1 base, leaving 10 bases between the germline ends. The CDR3 DNA follows: TGTGCCAGCAGCCAAGAACGTGGAGGGTCCTACAATGAGCAGTTCTTC. It yields the protein CASSQERGGSYNEQFF.

This clone was observed a single time. CDR3: CASSSSQQGAYEQYF. CDR3 nucleotides: TGCGCCAGCAGCTCCTCCCAACAGGGGGCTTACGAGCAGTACTTC. This chain uses TRBV5-1 with TRBJ2-7, with 9 nucleotides matching TRBD1. Germline V CDR1 and CDR2: SGHRS, YFSETQ. This CDR3 comprises 15 residues. V lost 3 bases, J lost 4 bases, and 8 bases stayed unmatched.

This clone was recorded only once. The genes are TRBV19 and TRBJ2-1; possibly TRBD2 for D (6 bases). The CDR3 is 14 residues long. In germline, CDR1 is LNHDA, CDR2 SQIVND (reference sequence). With 6 bases removed from V and 3 bases from J, the gap between germline ends came to 12 bases. CDR3 sequence (DNA): TGTGCCAGTAGGGTCGGGAGTTACTACAATGAGCAGTTCTTC. This codes for CASRVGSYYNEQFF.

The genes are TRBV11-3 and TRBJ2-1; TRBD2 matches 8 bases. V was clipped by 1 base and J by 14 bases; unmatched bases: 10. The germline gives CDR1 SGHNT, CDR2 YENEEA. The CDR3 length is 14 residues. The CDR3 here is CASSLGWGGRGEFF. CDR3 DNA: TGTGCCAGCAGCTTAGGTTGGGGGGGGCGGGGGGAGTTCTTC.

The CDR3 region has the DNA TGTGCCTGGAGTGCAGGTGCCGATTCACCCCTCCACTTT. It yields the protein CAWSAGADSPLHF. The chain couples TRBV30 to TRBJ1-6; D is ambiguous. Germline CDR1 reads GTSNPN; CDR2 reads SVGIG (reference sequence). The CDR3 has 13 amino acids. V shed 1 base and J shed 8 bases, with 9 bases lying between them.

V and J are TRBV9 and TRBJ1-2; no reliable D call. The CDR3 length is 16 residues. Between the trimmed V and J ends, which lost 0 bases and 0 bases, there was a span of 12 bases. Germline lookup yields CDR1 SGDLS and CDR2 YYNGEE. In DNA form, the CDR3 reads TGTGCCAGCAGCGTAGATCAGCAGGCAGCTAACTATGGCTACACCTTC. Protein sequence: CASSVDQQAANYGYTF.